The rows below give T cell receptor beta chains drawn from one sample of a study of CD8+CD57+ T cells in acquired aplastic anemia. Via MiXCR, TCRdb re-called the reads, giving one row per CDR3 protein. The data show 260,000 or so distinct CDR3 sequences, roughly half seen once. Sequencing was carried out using sorted CD4+, CD8+, or CD8+CD57+ T cells (not recorded which) from PBMCs. The receptors come from a human donor with aplastic anemia. Both conserved end residues are part of each CDR3. Each record gives: CDR3 length, D gene, clone size, J gene, V gene, CDR3 protein, CDR3 DNA. D genes are given only for firm matches. Some rows have no size entry. The others give once, few or many, or a class for an expanded clone.

16	NA	many	TRBJ1-3	TRBV7-9	CASRLSSRVSGNTIYF	TGTGCCAGCAGACTCTCATCCAGGGTCTCTGGAAACACCATATATTTT
13	NA	many	TRBJ1-3	TRBV4-2	CASSHREGNTIYF	TGTGCCAGCAGCCATAGGGAAGGAAACACCATATATTTT
14	TRBD1	many	TRBJ2-3	TRBV2	CASSPRTGGDTQYF	TGTGCCAGCAGCCCGAGGACAGGAGGAGATACGCAGTATTTT
14	NA	NA	TRBJ1-6	TRBV20-1	CSAPLGGDNSPLHF	TGCAGTGCGCCCCTAGGGGGGGATAATTCACCCCTCCACTTT
14	NA	few	TRBJ1-6	TRBV19	CASSTVGTTSPLHF	TGTGCCAGTAGTACCGTAGGGACAACTTCACCCCTCCACTTT
15	NA	many	TRBJ1-1	TRBV7-8	CASSLGGTVNTEAFF	TGTGCCAGCAGCTTAGGAGGGACGGTGAACACTGAAGCTTTCTTT
13	TRBD1	NA	TRBJ1-6	TRBV2	CASSEDRVSPLHF	TGTGCCAGCAGTGAGGACAGGGTTTCACCCCTCCACTTT
19	TRBD2	few	TRBJ2-2	TRBV7-9	CASSQDSVAGGLNTGELFF	TGTGCCAGCAGCCAAGATTCGGTAGCGGGGGGTCTGAACACCGGGGAGCTGTTTTTT
15	NA	many	TRBJ1-1	TRBV6-5	CASSYGSGADTEAFF	TGTGCCAGCAGTTACGGATCAGGGGCTGACACTGAAGCTTTCTTT
14	TRBD2	few	TRBJ2-7	TRBV30	CAWSALAGAGEQYF	TGTGCCTGGAGTGCCCTGGCGGGAGCTGGCGAGCAGTACTTC
16	NA	NA	TRBJ2-1	TRBV19	CASSIDLDYPYNEQFF	TGTGCCAGTAGTATAGATCTGGACTACCCATACAATGAGCAGTTCTTC
13	NA	many	TRBJ1-2	TRBV4-1	CASSEVANYGYTF	TGCGCCAGCAGCGAAGTAGCTAACTATGGCTACACCTTC
17	NA	few	TRBJ1-2	TRBV4-3	CASSQDRPREGGTGYTF	TGCGCCAGCAGCCAAGATCGGCCCCGTGAAGGGGGGACCGGCTACACCTTC
15	TRBD1	NA	TRBJ2-5	TRBV7-8	CASSFGQGRWETQYF	TGTGCCAGCAGCTTTGGACAGGGACGTTGGGAGACCCAGTACTTC
18	TRBD2	NA	TRBJ2-7	TRBV5-1	CASSPPRLAGGRPYEQYF	TGCGCCAGCAGCCCCCCCCGCCTAGCGGGGGGGAGGCCCTACGAGCAGTACTTC
14	NA	NA	TRBJ2-3	TRBV2	CASRAAENTDTQYF	TGTGCCAGCAGAGCCGCCGAGAACACAGATACGCAGTATTTT